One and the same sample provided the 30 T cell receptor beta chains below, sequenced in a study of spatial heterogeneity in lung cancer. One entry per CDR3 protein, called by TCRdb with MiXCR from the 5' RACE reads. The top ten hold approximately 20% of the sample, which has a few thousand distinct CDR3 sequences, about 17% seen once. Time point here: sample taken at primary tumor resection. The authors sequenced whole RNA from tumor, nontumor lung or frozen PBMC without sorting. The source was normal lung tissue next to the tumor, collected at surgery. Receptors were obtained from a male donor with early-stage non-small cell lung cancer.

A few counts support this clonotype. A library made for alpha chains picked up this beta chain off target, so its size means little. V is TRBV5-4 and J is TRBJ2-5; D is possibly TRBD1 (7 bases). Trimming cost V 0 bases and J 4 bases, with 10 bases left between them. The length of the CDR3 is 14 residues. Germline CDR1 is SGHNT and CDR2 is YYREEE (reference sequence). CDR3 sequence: CASSLDRGGETQYF. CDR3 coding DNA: TGTGCCAGCAGCTTGGACAGGGGAGGAGAGACCCAGTACTTC.

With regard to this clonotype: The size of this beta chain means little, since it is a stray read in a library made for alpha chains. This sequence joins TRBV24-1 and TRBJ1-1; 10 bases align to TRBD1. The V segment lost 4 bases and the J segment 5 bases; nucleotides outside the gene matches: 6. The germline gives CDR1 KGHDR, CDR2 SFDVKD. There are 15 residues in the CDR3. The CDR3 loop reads CATSDSDRGGTEAFF. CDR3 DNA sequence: TGTGCCACCAGTGACTCGGACAGGGGGGGGACTGAAGCTTTCTTT.

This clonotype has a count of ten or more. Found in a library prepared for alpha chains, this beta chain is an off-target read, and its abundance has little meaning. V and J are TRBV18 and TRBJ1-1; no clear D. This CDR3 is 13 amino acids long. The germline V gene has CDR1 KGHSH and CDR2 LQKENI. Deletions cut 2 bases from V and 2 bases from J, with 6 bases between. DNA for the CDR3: TGTGCCAGCTCACCATTGCAAAACACTGAAGCTTTCTTT. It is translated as CASSPLQNTEAFF.

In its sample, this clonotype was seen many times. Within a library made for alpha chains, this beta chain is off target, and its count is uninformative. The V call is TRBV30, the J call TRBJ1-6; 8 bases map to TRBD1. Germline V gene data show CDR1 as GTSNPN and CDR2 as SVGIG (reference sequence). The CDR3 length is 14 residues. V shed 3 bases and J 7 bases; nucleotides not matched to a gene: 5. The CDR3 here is CAWSGGQDNSPLHF. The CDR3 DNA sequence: TGTGCCTGGAGCGGGGGACAGGACAATTCACCCCTCCACTTT.

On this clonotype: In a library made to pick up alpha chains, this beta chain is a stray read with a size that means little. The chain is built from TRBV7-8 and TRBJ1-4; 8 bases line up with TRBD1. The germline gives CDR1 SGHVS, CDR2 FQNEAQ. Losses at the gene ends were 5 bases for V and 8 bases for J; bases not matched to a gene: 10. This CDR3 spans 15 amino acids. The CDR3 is CASSERQGNLEKLFF. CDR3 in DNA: TGTGCCAGCAGCGAGCGACAGGGGAATTTAGAAAAACTGTTTTTT.

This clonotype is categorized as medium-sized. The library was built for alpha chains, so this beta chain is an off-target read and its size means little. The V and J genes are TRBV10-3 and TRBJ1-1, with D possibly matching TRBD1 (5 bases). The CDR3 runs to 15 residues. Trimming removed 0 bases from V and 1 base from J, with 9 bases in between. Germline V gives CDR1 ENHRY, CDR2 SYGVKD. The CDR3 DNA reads TGTGCCATCAGTGAGTCGGCGGGGGGGAACACTGAAGCTTTCTTT. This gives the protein CAISESAGGNTEAFF.

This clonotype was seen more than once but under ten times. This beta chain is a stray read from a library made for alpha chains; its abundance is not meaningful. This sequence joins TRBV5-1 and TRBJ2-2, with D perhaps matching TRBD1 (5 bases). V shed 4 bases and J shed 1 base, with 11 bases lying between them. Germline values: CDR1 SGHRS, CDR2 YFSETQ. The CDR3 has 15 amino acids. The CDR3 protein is CASSARGQNTGELFF. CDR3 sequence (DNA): TGCGCCAGCAGCGCCCGCGGACAGAACACCGGGGAGCTGTTTTTT.

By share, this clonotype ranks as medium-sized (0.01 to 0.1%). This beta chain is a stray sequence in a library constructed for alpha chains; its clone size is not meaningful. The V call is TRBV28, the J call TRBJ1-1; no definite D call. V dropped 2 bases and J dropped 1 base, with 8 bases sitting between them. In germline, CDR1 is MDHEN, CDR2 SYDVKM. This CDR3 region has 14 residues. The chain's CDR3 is CASSLVRRNTEAFF. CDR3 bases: TGTGCCAGCAGTTTAGTGAGGAGGAACACTGAAGCTTTCTTT.

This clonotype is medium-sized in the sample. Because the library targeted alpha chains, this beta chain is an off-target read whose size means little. CDR3 amino acids: CASSKTLEAFF. The CDR3 DNA follows: TGTGCCAGCAGCAAAACACTTGAAGCTTTCTTT. The chain recombines TRBV7-9 with TRBJ1-1, with unresolved D. The germline CDR1 and CDR2 sequences are SEHNR and FQNEAQ (reference sequence). This CDR3 is built from 11 residues. Trimming took off 5 bases at V and 7 bases at J, with 8 bases between the two ends.

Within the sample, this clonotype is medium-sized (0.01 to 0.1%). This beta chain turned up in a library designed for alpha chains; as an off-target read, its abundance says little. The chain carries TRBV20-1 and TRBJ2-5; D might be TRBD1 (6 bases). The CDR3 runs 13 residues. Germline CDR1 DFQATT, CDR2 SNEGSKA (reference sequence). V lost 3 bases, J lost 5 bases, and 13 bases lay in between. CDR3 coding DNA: TGCAGTGCTAGGGTGGGGGCCTTGGAGACCCAGTACTTC. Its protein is CSARVGALETQYF.

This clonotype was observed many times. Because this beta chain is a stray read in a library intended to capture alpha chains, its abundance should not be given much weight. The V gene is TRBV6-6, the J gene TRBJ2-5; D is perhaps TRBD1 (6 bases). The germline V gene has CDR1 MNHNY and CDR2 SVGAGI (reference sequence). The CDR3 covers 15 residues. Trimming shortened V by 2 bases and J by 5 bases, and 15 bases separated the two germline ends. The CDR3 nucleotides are TGTGCCAGCAGTTACGCCACAGGGTCGCTTGAGACCCAGTACTTC. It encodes CASSYATGSLETQYF.

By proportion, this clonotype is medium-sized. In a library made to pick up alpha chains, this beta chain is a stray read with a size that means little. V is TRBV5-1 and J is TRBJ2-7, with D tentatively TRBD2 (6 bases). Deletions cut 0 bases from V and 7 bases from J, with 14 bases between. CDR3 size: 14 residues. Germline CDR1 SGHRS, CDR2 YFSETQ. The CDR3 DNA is TGCGCCAGCAGCTTGGGGCAGGTGCGGGGAGAGCAGTACTTC. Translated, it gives CASSLGQVRGEQYF. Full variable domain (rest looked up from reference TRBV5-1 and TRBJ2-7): KAGVTQTPRYLIKTRGQQVTLSCSPISGHRSVSWYQQTPGQGLQFLFEYFSETQRNKGNFPGRFSGRQFSNSRSEMNVSTLELGDSALYLCASSLGQVRGEQYFGPGTRLTVT.

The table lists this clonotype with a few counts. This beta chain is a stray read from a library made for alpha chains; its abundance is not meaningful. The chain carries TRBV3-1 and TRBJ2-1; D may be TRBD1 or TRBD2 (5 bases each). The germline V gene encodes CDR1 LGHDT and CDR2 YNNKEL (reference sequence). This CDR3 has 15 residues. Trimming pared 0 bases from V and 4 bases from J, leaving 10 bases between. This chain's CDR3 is CASSQEGTGYNEQFF. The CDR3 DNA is TGTGCCAGCAGCCAAGAAGGGACCGGGTACAATGAGCAGTTCTTC.

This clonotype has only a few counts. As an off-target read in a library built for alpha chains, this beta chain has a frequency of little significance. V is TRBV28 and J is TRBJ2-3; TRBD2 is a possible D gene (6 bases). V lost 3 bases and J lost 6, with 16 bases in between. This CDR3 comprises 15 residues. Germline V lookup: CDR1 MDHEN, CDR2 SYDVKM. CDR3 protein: CASSFGGAPPDTQYF. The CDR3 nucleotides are TGTGCCAGCAGTTTTGGAGGGGCACCCCCCGATACGCAGTATTTT.

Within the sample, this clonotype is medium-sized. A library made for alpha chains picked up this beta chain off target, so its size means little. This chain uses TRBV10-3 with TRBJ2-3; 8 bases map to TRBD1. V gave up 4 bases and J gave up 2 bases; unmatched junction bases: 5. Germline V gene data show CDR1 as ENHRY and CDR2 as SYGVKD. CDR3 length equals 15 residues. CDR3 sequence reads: CAISGRQGLTDTQYF. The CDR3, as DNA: TGTGCCATCAGTGGCCGACAGGGGCTCACAGATACGCAGTATTTT.

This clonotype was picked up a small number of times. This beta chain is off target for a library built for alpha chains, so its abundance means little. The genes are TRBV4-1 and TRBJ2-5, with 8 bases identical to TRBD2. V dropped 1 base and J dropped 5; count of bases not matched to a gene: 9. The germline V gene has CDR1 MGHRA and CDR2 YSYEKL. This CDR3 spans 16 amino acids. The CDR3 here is CASSQASGLAWETQYF. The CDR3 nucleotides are TGCGCCAGCAGCCAAGCGTCTGGACTAGCCTGGGAGACCCAGTACTTC.

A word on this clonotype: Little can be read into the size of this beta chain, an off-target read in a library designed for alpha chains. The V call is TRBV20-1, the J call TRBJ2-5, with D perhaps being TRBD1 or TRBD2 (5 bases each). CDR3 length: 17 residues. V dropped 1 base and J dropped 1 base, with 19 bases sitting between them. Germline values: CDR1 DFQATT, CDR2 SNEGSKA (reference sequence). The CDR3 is CSARGPPGPQLQETQYF. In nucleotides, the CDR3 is TGCAGTGCTAGAGGCCCGCCGGGACCCCAACTCCAAGAGACCCAGTACTTC.

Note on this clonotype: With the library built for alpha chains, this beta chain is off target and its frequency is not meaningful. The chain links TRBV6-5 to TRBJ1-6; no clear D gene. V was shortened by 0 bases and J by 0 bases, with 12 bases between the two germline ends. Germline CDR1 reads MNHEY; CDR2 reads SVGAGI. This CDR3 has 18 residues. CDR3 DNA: TGTGCCAGCAGTTACTCGGTGGCAGCTAGCTCCTATAATTCACCCCTCCACTTT. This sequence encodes CASSYSVAASSYNSPLHF.

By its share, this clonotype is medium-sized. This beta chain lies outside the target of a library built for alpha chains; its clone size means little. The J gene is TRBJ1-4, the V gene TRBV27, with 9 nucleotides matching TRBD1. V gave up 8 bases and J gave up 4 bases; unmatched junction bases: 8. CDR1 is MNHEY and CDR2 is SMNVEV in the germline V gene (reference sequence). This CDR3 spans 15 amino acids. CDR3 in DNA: TGTGCCAGCCATAAAGGGACAGGGAGTAATGAAAAACTGTTTTTT. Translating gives CASHKGTGSNEKLFF.

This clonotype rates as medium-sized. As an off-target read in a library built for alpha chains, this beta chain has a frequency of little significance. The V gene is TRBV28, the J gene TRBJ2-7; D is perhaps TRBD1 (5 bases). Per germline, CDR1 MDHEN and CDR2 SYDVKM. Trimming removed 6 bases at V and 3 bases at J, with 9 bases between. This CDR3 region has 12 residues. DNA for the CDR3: TGTGCCAGCAGCCCAGGGCGCTACGAGCAGTACGTC. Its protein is CASSPGRYEQYV.

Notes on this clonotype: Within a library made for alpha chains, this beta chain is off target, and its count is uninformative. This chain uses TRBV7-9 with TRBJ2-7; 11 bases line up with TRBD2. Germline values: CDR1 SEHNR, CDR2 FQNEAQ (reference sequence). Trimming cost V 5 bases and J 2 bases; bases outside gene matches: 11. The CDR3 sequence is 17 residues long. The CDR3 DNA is TGTGCCAGCAGCGGACCAAGGGGGACTAGCGGAACCTACGAGCAGTACTTC. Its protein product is CASSGPRGTSGTYEQYF.

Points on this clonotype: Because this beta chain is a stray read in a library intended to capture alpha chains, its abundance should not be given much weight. The CDR3 coding sequence is TGTGCCAGCAGCTTACAGCGGAACACTGAAGCTTTCTTT. Translation gives CASSLQRNTEAFF. The rearrangement joins TRBV5-6 to TRBJ1-1; D is unresolved. Trimming stripped 2 bases from V and 1 base from J, with 6 bases between. The CDR3 extends over 13 amino acids. Germline values: CDR1 SGHDT, CDR2 YYEEEE.

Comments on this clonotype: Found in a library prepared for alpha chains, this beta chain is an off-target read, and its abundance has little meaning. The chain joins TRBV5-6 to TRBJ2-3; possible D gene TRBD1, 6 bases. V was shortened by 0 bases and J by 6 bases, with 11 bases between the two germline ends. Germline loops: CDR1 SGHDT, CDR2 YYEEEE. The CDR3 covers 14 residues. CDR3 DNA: TGTGCCAGCAGCTTGGAGCAGGGGTGGGATACGCAGTATTTT. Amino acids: CASSLEQGWDTQYF.

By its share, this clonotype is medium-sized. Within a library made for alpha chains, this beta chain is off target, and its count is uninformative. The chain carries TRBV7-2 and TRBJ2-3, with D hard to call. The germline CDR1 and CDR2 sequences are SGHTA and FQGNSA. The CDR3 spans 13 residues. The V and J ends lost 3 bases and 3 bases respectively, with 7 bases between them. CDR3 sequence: CASSLGGTDTQYF. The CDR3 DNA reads TGTGCCAGCAGCTTGGGTGGTACAGATACGCAGTATTTT.

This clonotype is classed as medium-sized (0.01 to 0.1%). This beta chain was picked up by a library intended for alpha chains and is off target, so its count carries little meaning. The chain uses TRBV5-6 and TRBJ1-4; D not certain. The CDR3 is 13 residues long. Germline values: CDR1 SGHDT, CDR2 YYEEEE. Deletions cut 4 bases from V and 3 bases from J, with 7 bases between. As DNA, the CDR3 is TGTGCCAGCAGCCCAGGTGCTAATGAAAAACTGTTTTTT. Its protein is CASSPGANEKLFF.

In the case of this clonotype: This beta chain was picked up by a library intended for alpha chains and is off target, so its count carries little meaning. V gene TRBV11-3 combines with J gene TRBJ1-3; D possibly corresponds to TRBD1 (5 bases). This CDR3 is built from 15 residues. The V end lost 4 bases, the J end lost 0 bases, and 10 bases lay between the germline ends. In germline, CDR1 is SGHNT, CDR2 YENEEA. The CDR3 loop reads CASSSGAFSGNTIYF. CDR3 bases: TGTGCCAGCAGCTCCGGGGCTTTCTCTGGAAACACCATATATTTT.

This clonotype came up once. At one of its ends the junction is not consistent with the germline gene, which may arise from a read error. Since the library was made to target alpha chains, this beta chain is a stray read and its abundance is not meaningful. The CDR3 DNA sequence: TGCGCCAGCAGCGCCCGCGGACAGAACACCGAGGAGCTGTTTTTT. Its protein is CASSARGQNTEELFF. The genes are TRBV5-1 and TRBJ2-2; D perhaps matches TRBD1 (6 bases). Germline V lookup: CDR1 SGHRS, CDR2 YFSETQ. The CDR3 is 15 amino acids.

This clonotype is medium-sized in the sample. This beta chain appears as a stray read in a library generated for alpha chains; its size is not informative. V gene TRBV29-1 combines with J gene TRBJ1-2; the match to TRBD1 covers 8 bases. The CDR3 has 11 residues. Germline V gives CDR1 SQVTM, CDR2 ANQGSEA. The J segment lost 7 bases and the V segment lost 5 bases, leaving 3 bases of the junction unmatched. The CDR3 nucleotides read TGCAGCGTTTCGACAGGGGTTGGCTACACCTTC. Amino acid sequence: CSVSTGVGYTF.

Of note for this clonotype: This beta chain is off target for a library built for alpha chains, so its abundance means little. The CDR3 nucleotides read TGTGCCTGGAGAAAAGGGGGCCAGGCTGGGGCCAACGTCCTGACTTTC. Translated, it gives CAWRKGGQAGANVLTF. This chain uses TRBV30 with TRBJ2-6; 7 bases fit TRBD1. J gave up 2 bases and V 3 bases, and 7 bases lay outside the gene matches. From germline, CDR1 is GTSNPN and CDR2 SVGIG (reference sequence). This CDR3 has 16 amino acids.

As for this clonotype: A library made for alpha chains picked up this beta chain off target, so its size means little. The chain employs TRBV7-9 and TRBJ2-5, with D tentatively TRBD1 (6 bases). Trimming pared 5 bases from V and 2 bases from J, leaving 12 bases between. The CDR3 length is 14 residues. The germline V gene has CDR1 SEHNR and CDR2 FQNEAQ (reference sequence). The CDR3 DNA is TGTGCCAGCAGCAATCCAACAGGGCAAGAGACCCAGTACTTC. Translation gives CASSNPTGQETQYF.